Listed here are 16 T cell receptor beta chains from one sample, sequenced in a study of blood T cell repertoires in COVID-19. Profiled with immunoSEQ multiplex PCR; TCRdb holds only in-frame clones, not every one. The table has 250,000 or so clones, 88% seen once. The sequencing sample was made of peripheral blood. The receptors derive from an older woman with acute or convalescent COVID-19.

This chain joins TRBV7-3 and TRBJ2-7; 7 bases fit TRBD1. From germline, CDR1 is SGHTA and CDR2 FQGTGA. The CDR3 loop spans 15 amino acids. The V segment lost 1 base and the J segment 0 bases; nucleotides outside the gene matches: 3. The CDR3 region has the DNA TGTGCCAGCAGCTTAAGAGGGACAGCCTCCTACGAGCAGTACTTC. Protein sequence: CASSLRGTASYEQYF.

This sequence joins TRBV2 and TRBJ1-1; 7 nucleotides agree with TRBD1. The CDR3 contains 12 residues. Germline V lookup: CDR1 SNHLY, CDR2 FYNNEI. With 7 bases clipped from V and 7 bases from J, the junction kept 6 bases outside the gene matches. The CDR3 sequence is CASTRQGIEAFF. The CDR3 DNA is TGTGCCAGCACCAGACAGGGCATTGAAGCTTTCTTT.

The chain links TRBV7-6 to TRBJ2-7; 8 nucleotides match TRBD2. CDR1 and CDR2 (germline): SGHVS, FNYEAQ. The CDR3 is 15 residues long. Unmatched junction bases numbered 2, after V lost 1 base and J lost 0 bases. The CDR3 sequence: CASSLVAGLSYEQYF. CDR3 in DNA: TGTGCCAGCAGCTTAGTAGCGGGACTCTCCTACGAGCAGTACTTC.

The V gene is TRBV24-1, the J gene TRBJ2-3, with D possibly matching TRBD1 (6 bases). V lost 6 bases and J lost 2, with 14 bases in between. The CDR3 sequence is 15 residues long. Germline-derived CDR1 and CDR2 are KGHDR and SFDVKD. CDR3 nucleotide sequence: TGTGCCACCAGTCCAAGGGGGACGGACACAGATACGCAGTATTTT. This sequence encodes CATSPRGTDTDTQYF.

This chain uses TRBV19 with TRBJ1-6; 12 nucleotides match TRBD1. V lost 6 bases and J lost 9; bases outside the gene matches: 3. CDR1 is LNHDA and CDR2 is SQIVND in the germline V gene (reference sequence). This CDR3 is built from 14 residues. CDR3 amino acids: CASRAGQGASPLHF. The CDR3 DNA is TGTGCCAGTAGGGCGGGACAGGGGGCTTCACCCCTCCACTTT.

CDR3 sequence (DNA): TGCGCCAGCAGCGGGGACTCCTATGGCTACACCTTC. The encoded protein is CASSGDSYGYTF. V usage is TRBV10-1 and J usage is TRBJ1-2, with D perhaps TRBD1 (5 bases). The V end was cut by 6 bases, the J end by 4 bases, with 9 bases between. Germline-derived CDR1 and CDR2 are WNHNN and SYGVQD (reference sequence). This CDR3 contains 12 residues.

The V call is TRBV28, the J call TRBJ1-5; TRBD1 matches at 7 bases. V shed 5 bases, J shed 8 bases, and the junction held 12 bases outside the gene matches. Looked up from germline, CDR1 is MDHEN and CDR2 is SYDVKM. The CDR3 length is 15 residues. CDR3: CASSRTGTALKPQHF. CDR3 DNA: TGTGCCAGCAGTCGGACCGGGACAGCCCTTAAGCCCCAGCATTTT. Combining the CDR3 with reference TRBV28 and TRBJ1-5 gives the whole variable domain DVKVTQSSRYLVKRTGEKVFLECVQDMDHENMFWYRQDPGLGLRLIYFSYDVKMKEKGDIPEGYSVSREKKERFSLILESASTNQTSMYLCASSRTGTALKPQHFGDGTRLSIL.

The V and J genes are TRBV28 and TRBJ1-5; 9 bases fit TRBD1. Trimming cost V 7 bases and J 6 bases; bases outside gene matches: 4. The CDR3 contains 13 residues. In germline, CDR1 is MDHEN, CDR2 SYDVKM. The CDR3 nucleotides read TGTGCCAGCATCACAGGGGGCGGTCAGCCCCAGCATTTT. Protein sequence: CASITGGGQPQHF.

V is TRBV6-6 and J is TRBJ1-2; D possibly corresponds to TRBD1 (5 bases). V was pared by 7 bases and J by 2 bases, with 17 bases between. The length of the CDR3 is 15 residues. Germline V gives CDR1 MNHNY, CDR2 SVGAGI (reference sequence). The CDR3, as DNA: TGTGCCAGCACCCCGTCAGGGCTCCGGAACTATGGCTACACCTTC. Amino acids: CASTPSGLRNYGYTF.

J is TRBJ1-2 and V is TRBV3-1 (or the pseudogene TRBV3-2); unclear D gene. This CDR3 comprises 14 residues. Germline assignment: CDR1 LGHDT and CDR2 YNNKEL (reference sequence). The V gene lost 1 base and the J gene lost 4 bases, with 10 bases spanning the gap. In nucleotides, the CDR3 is TGTGCCAGCAGCCAAGCCCGTCCCGGCTATGGCTACACCTTC. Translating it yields CASSQARPGYGYTF.

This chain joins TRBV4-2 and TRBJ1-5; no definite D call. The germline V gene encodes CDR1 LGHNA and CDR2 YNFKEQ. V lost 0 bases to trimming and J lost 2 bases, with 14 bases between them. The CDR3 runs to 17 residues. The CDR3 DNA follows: TGTGCCAGCAGCCAAGATATTTTGGGTGCGGGCAATCAGCCCCAGCATTTT. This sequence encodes CASSQDILGAGNQPQHF.

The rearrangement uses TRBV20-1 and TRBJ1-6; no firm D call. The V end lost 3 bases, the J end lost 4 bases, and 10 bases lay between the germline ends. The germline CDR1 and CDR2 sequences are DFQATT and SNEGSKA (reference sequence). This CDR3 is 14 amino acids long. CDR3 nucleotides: TGCAGTGCTAGTCTCACGGGGTATAATTCACCCCTCCACTTT. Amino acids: CSASLTGYNSPLHF.

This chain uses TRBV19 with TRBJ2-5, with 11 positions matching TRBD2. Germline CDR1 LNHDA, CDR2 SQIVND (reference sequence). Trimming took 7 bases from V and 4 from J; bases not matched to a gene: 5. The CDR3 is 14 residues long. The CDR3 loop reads CASTLSGGAETQYF. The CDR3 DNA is TGTGCCAGTACCCTTAGCGGGGGGGCAGAGACCCAGTACTTC.

The DNA for the CDR3 is TGTGCCAGTGCTAGCGGGGGTGAGACAGATACGCAGTATTTT. Protein: CASASGGETDTQYF. V is TRBV19 and J is TRBJ2-3; 10 bases match TRBD2. The V segment lost 8 bases and the J segment 3 bases; nucleotides outside the gene matches: 5. Germline-derived CDR1 and CDR2 are LNHDA and SQIVND (reference sequence). This CDR3 comprises 14 residues.

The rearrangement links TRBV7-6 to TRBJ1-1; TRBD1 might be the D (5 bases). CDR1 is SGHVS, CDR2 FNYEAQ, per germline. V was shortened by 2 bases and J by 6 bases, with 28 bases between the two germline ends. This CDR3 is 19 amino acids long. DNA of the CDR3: TGTGCCAGCAGCTTATTGGCTGGGAGGAGGCAGGGCCTATACGCTGAAGCTTTCTTT. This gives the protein CASSLLAGRRQGLYAEAFF. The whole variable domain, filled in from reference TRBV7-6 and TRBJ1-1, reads GAGVSQSPRYKVTKRGQDVALRCDPISGHVSLYWYRQALGQGPEFLTYFNYEAQQDKSGLPNDRFSAERPEGSISTLTIQRTEQRDSAMYRCASSLLAGRRQGLYAEAFFGQGTRLTVV.

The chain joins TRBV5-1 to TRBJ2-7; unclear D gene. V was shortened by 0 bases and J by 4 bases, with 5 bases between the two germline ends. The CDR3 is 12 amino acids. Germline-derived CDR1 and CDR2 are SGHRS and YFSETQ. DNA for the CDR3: TGCGCCAGCAGCTTGGGGGCTTACGAGCAGTACTTC. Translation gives CASSLGAYEQYF. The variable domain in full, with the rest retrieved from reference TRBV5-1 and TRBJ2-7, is KAGVTQTPRYLIKTRGQQVTLSCSPISGHRSVSWYQQTPGQGLQFLFEYFSETQRNKGNFPGRFSGRQFSNSRSEMNVSTLELGDSALYLCASSLGAYEQYFGPGTRLTVT.